A single sample is the source of the 27 T cell receptor beta chains below, sequenced in a study of T cell responses to AZD1222 COVID-19 vaccine. TCRdb's copy holds only in-frame clones and misses some; the assay was immunoSEQ multiplex PCR. The profile shows approximately 170,000 clones, around 93% of them singletons. This specimen was peripheral blood, taken on day 0 of AZD1222 vaccination. All receptors derive from an adult in good health.

The chain couples TRBV4-3 to TRBJ1-3; D not resolved. Germline values: CDR1 LGHNA, CDR2 YSLEER. The V and J ends lost 4 bases and 3 bases respectively, with 16 bases between them. The CDR3 covers 16 residues. The CDR3 here is CASSPAGFGYGNTIYF. The CDR3 coding sequence is TGCGCCAGCAGCCCCGCGGGCTTCGGATATGGAAACACCATATATTTT.

J is TRBJ2-7 and V is TRBV27; weak D call: TRBD2 (5 bases). V was trimmed by 5 bases and J by 2 bases, leaving 10 bases between them. The length of the CDR3 is 13 residues. Germline V lookup: CDR1 MNHEY, CDR2 SMNVEV (reference sequence). In nucleotides, the CDR3 is TGTGCCAGCAGTAAGCAGGAGGCCTACGAGCAGTACTTC. Translated: CASSKQEAYEQYF.

The chain has TRBV5-4 and TRBJ2-1, with TRBD2 matching 13 bases. Germline assignment: CDR1 SGHNT and CDR2 YYREEE (reference sequence). The V segment lost 0 bases and the J segment 8 bases; nucleotides outside the gene matches: 8. The CDR3 length is 17 residues. CDR3 bases: TGTGCCAGCAGCTTGGGGGGGACTAGCGGGAAGGGCCATGAGCAGTTCTTC. This translates into CASSLGGTSGKGHEQFF.

The chain uses TRBV24-1 and TRBJ2-7; D gene ambiguous. The CDR3 totals 15 residues. Germline V gene lookup returns CDR1 KGHDR and CDR2 SFDVKD. V was pared by 3 bases and J by 0 bases, with 11 bases between. CDR3 in amino acids: CATSDSTPTSYEQYF. The DNA for the CDR3 is TGTGCCACCAGTGATAGTACTCCGACCTCCTACGAGCAGTACTTC.

The chain uses TRBV5-4 and TRBJ2-1; 7 bases are a match to TRBD1. The germline gives CDR1 SGHNT, CDR2 YYREEE (reference sequence). This CDR3 contains 15 residues. V shed 4 bases, J shed 5 bases, and the junction held 9 bases outside the gene matches. CDR3 DNA: TGTGCCAGCAGCCCGACAGGGAATCGGGACAATGAGCAGTTCTTC. It specifies CASSPTGNRDNEQFF. Together with reference TRBV5-4 and TRBJ2-1, the CDR3 gives the full variable domain: ETGVTQSPTHLIKTRGQQVTLRCSSQSGHNTVSWYQQALGQGPQFIFQYYREEENGRGNFPPRFSGLQFPNYSSELNVNALELDDSALYLCASSPTGNRDNEQFFGPGTRLTVL.

In regard to this clone: At one end the junction does not follow the germline gene, possibly because of a read error. This chain links TRBV4-1 with TRBJ1-3, with TRBD1 identical over 9 bases. Germline CDR1 is MGHRA and CDR2 is YSYEKL. The CDR3 runs to 14 residues. The DNA for the CDR3 is TGCGCCAGCAGCCAGCCCGGAAGAAGGGACAGGGTGTTTTTT. Residues: CASSQPGRRDRVFF.

This clone was seen only once. The V gene is TRBV7-5, the J gene TRBJ2-5; the table gives TRBD1 as D, unverified against the DNA. TRBV7-5 is a documented pseudogene. This CDR3 spans 19 amino acids. The CDR3 DNA follows: TGTGCCAGACCCTCCGGGACAGGGGATCTTCGGGGGGACCGGGAGACCCAGTACTTC. Translating it yields CARPSGTGDLRGDRETQYF.

Concerning this clone: Different DNA sequences within this sample yield the same CDR3. V is TRBV12-5 and J is TRBJ2-1; 10 bases align to TRBD2. V lost 6 bases to trimming and J lost 8 bases; unmatched junction nucleotides: 4. This CDR3 region has 13 residues. The V gene's germline CDR1 is LGHNT and CDR2 FRNRAP. The CDR3 protein is CASGPSGSDEQFF. The CDR3 DNA sequence: TGTGCTAGTGGACCTAGCGGGAGCGATGAGCAGTTCTTC.

The chain combines TRBV20-1 with TRBJ1-1; weak D call: TRBD1 (5 bases). The ends were cut back, 3 bases at V and 10 bases at J, with 24 bases in the middle. CDR1 is DFQATT and CDR2 is SNEGSKA in the germline V gene (reference sequence). CDR3 length: 15 residues. As DNA, the CDR3 is TGCAGTGCTAGTCCCCCGTTAGACGGGTCGAGGGGAGCTTTCTTT. The encoded protein is CSASPPLDGSRGAFF.

This chain connects TRBV10-3 to TRBJ2-2; D is unclear. Germline-derived CDR1 and CDR2 are ENHRY and SYGVKD. The V gene lost 11 bases and the J gene lost 0 bases, with 10 bases spanning the gap. The CDR3 totals 13 residues. CDR3 sequence reads: CAVTPANTGELFF. As DNA, the CDR3 is TGTGCCGTGACTCCCGCGAACACCGGGGAGCTGTTTTTT.

This clone was detected a few times. The V and J genes are TRBV14 and TRBJ2-3; 11 nucleotides agree with TRBD2. V gave up 4 bases and J gave up 10 bases; unmatched junction bases: 7. Germline V gene lookup returns CDR1 SGHDN and CDR2 FVKESK. The length of the CDR3 is 14 residues. CDR3: CASSLAGGPSAQYF. The DNA of the CDR3 is TGTGCCAGCAGCCTAGCGGGAGGGCCCTCTGCGCAGTATTTT.

The rearrangement joins TRBV3-1 (or the pseudogene TRBV3-2) to TRBJ2-7; weak D call: TRBD1 (6 bases). Trimming removed 4 bases from V and 4 bases from J, with 26 bases in between. CDR3 size: 18 residues. The germline V gene encodes CDR1 LGHDT and CDR2 YNNKEL (reference sequence). CDR3 nucleotides: TGTGCCAGCAGCCCCTTATCCCGGAGCAGGGGTGGCTCGTACGAGCAGTACTTC. Amino acid sequence: CASSPLSRSRGGSYEQYF.

This clone was seen only once. The rearrangement links TRBV2 to TRBJ2-3; 8 positions agree with TRBD1. V trimming: 6 bases; J trimming: 5 bases; junction bases outside the gene matches: 19. Germline V lookup: CDR1 SNHLY, CDR2 FYNNEI. The CDR3 contains 18 residues. For the CDR3, the DNA is TGTGCCAGCAGATTATCCCACCGCGGACAGGGAGTTGAAGATACGCAGTATTTT. It translates to CASRLSHRGQGVEDTQYF.

This chain uses TRBV3-1 (or the pseudogene TRBV3-2) with TRBJ2-1; the match to TRBD2 covers 9 bases. Germline-derived CDR1 and CDR2 are LGHDT and YNNKEL (reference sequence). Germline trimming cut 3 bases from V and 2 bases from J; bases unmatched to any gene: 2. The CDR3 runs to 15 residues. The CDR3 DNA sequence: TGTGCCAGCAGCCATGGCGGGAGGGCCTACAATGAGCAGTTCTTC. Translated, it gives CASSHGGRAYNEQFF.

The chain couples TRBV28 to TRBJ1-5; the match to TRBD1 covers 8 bases. CDR1 is MDHEN, CDR2 SYDVKM, per germline. The CDR3 consists of 15 residues. Germline trimming cut 3 bases from V and 1 base from J; bases unmatched to any gene: 2. CDR3 sequence reads: CASSFAGGSNQPQHF. The CDR3 bases are TGTGCCAGCAGTTTCGCAGGGGGCAGCAATCAGCCCCAGCATTTT.

The table lists this clone with a count of one. V and J are TRBV21-1 and TRBJ2-1; no check of the table's D call, TRBD2, against the DNA was made. TRBV21-1 is a listed pseudogene. This CDR3 spans 17 amino acids. In DNA, the CDR3 is TGTGCCAGCAGCAAGAAATTCAAACAGATAACGGGAAATGAGCAGTTCTTC. Protein product: CASSKKFKQITGNEQFF.

This clone was counted many times. V gene TRBV30 combines with J gene TRBJ1-5, with D perhaps matching TRBD1 (5 bases). CDR1 is GTSNPN and CDR2 is SVGIG in the germline V gene (reference sequence). The CDR3 sequence is 15 residues long. Trimming stripped 3 bases from V and 2 bases from J, with 14 bases between. The CDR3 DNA follows: TGTGCCTGGAGGTCGGGGGTAACGGGCAATCAGCCCCAGCATTTT. Translating it yields CAWRSGVTGNQPQHF.

The sample holds a few counts of this clone. This chain connects TRBV29-1 to TRBJ1-5, with 7 bases lining up with TRBD1. With V trimmed by 2 bases and J by 1 base, 17 bases remained unmatched. In germline, CDR1 is SQVTM, CDR2 ANQGSEA. The length of the CDR3 is 19 residues. CDR3 sequence: CSVELVTGAMFFSNQPQHF. DNA of the CDR3: TGCAGCGTTGAATTAGTTACAGGGGCTATGTTTTTCAGCAATCAGCCCCAGCATTTT.

The CDR3, as DNA: TGTGCCAGCAGCCGTAGCACCTACGAGCAGTACTTC. Protein sequence: CASSRSTYEQYF. The rearrangement joins TRBV7-2 to TRBJ2-7, with D unclear. Deletions cut 5 bases from V and 2 bases from J, with 7 bases between. The germline CDR1 and CDR2 sequences are SGHTA and FQGNSA. The CDR3 runs 12 residues.

The chain recombines TRBV27 with TRBJ1-2; TRBD1 might be the D (6 bases). The CDR3 length is 14 residues. V was clipped by 3 bases and J by 6 bases, with 14 bases between them. The germline gives CDR1 MNHEY, CDR2 SMNVEV (reference sequence). For the CDR3, the DNA is TGTGCCAGCAGTTTGACCGGACAGAGTAATGGCTACACCTTC. Amino acid sequence: CASSLTGQSNGYTF.

The rearrangement joins TRBV7-9 to TRBJ2-7; maybe TRBD1 (5 bases). V lost 5 bases and J 2 bases, leaving 19 bases between the germline ends. Germline lookup yields CDR1 SEHNR and CDR2 FQNEAQ (reference sequence). The CDR3 extends over 16 amino acids. In nucleotides, the CDR3 is TGTGCCAGCAGCCCGTGGGGCAGGGAAATGGCCTACGAGCAGTACTTC. This gives the protein CASSPWGREMAYEQYF.

V usage is TRBV3-1 (or the pseudogene TRBV3-2) and J usage is TRBJ1-3, with D unclear. Germline CDR1 reads LGHDT; CDR2 reads YNNKEL (reference sequence). V was cut by 0 bases and J by 1 base, with 7 bases left in between. The CDR3 runs 15 residues. CDR3 sequence (DNA): TGTGCCAGCAGCCAAGATTGGGGTTCTGGAAACACCATATATTTT. Its protein is CASSQDWGSGNTIYF.

This chain uses TRBV24-1 with TRBJ2-1; D ambiguous. The CDR3 covers 13 residues. V dropped 7 bases and J dropped 2 bases, with 8 bases sitting between them. Germline V gene lookup returns CDR1 KGHDR and CDR2 SFDVKD. The DNA for the CDR3 is TGTGCCACCAGGGCCGAGGCCTACAATGAGCAGTTCTTC. Amino acids: CATRAEAYNEQFF.

The CDR3 DNA sequence: TGTGCCTGGAGTGTAGCCGGGACAGGGACCTACGAGCAGTACTTC. This gives the protein CAWSVAGTGTYEQYF. The chain links TRBV30 to TRBJ2-7; 9 bases fit TRBD1. The CDR3 sequence is 15 residues long. V gave up 0 bases and J gave up 2 bases; unmatched junction bases: 5. Per the germline V gene, CDR1 is GTSNPN and CDR2 is SVGIG (reference sequence).

This chain connects TRBV5-4 to TRBJ2-5; 10 positions agree with TRBD2. In germline, CDR1 is SGHNT, CDR2 YYREEE (reference sequence). The CDR3 contains 15 residues. Trimming at V came to 2 bases and at J to 2 bases, leaving 3 bases not matched to a gene. The CDR3 region is CASSFRLAGQETQYF. CDR3 in DNA: TGTGCCAGCAGCTTCCGACTAGCGGGTCAAGAGACCCAGTACTTC.

V usage is TRBV28 and J usage is TRBJ1-3; 8 bases line up with TRBD1. The CDR3 has 15 residues. V shed 4 bases, J shed 0 bases, and the junction held 2 bases outside the gene matches. Germline CDR1 is MDHEN and CDR2 is SYDVKM. The CDR3 coding sequence is TGTGCCAGCAGTTCAGGGGGCCGCTCTGGAAACACCATATATTTT. Amino acids: CASSSGGRSGNTIYF.

This chain joins TRBV6-6 and TRBJ1-3, with 9 bases lining up with TRBD1. This CDR3 has 15 residues. V was pared by 2 bases and J by 8 bases, with 7 bases of the junction left unmatched. Germline V gives CDR1 MNHNY, CDR2 SVGAGI (reference sequence). CDR3 nucleotides: TGTGCCAGCAGTTACCCCACAGGGGGCGTATACACCATATATTTT. Translating gives CASSYPTGGVYTIYF.